This T cell receptor beta chain was sequenced during a study of T-cell reconstitution after alpha-beta-depleted transplantation in children. A TCRbeta library incorporating unique molecular identifiers was prepared. TCRdb fed the PCR reads into MiXCR, producing one record per CDR3 protein. The table records hundreds of thousands of distinct CDR3 sequences, roughly 15% of them present only once. This clonotype was counted ten times or more. Trimming took 5 bases from V and 6 from J; bases not matched to a gene: 8. The V gene's germline CDR1 is SEHNR and CDR2 FQNEAQ (reference sequence). This CDR3 has 14 residues.

Sequences were derived from PBMCs from the stem cell graft donor, sampled from the stem cell graft. The rearrangement links TRBV7-9 to TRBJ2-7; 9 nucleotides line up with TRBD2. This TCR came from a human donor who donated a stem cell graft to a child with acute myeloid leukemia. The CDR3 DNA is TGTGCCAGCAGCCACGTAGGCGGGGGGGTCGAGCAGTACTTC. It encodes CASSHVGGGVEQYF.